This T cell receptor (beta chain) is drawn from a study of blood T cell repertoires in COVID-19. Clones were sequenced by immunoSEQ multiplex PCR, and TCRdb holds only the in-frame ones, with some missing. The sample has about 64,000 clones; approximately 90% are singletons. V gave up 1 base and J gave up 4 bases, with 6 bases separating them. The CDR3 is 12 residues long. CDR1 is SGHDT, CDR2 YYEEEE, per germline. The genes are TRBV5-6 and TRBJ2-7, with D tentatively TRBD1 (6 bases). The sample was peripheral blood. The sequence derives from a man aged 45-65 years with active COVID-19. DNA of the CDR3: TGTGCCAGCAGCTTGACAGGGTACGAGCAGTACTTC. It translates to CASSLTGYEQYF.